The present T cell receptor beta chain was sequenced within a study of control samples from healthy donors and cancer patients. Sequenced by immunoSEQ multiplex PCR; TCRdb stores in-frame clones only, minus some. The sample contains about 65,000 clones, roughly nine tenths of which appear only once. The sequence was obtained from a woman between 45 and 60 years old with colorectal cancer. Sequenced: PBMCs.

The CDR3 sequence is CASSSGQGATSFYEQYF. CDR3 bases: TGTGCCAGCAGTTCGGGACAGGGGGCCACAAGCTTCTACGAGCAGTACTTC. This sequence joins TRBV27 and TRBJ2-7; TRBD1 matches at 12 bases. CDR1 and CDR2 (germline): MNHEY, SMNVEV (reference sequence). The J segment lost 3 bases and the V segment lost 4 bases, leaving 10 bases of the junction unmatched. The CDR3 is 17 residues long.